Below, one T cell receptor (beta chain) is given with its context. The sample comes from a study of blood T cell repertoires in COVID-19. Authors' methods: Amplification of reference gene primers provided the estimated nucleated cell counts. The method was immunoSEQ multiplex PCR; TCRdb's version includes in-frame clones alone and lacks a portion of them. D and trimming were read from the DNA, whereas the V and J calls and clone size are those reported in that table. Here the sample spans 60,000 or so clones, more than 70% being singletons. Germline V lookup: CDR1 MGHRA, CDR2 YSYEKL. This CDR3 spans 14 amino acids. Trimming removed 1 base from V and 2 bases from J, with 8 bases in between.

Material: peripheral blood. V is TRBV4-1 and J is TRBJ2-5; D perhaps matches TRBD2 (5 bases). The sequence was obtained from a man in his sixties with active or convalescent COVID-19. The CDR3 sequence is CASSQGLAQETQYF. CDR3 nucleotide sequence: TGCGCCAGCAGCCAAGGGCTAGCACAAGAGACCCAGTACTTC.